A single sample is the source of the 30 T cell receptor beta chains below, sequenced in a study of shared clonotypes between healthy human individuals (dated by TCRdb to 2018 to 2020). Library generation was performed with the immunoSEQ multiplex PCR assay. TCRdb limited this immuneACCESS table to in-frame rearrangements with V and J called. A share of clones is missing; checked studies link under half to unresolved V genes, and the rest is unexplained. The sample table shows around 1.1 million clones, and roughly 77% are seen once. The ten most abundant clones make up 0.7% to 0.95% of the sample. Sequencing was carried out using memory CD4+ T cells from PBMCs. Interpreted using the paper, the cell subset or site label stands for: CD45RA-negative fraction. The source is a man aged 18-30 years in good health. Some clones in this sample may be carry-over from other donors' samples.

CDR3 coding DNA: TGTGCCAGCAGTGAGCAGGGACAGTATGGCTACACCTTC. This codes for CASSEQGQYGYTF. The chain employs TRBV6-1 and TRBJ1-2; TRBD1 matches 7 bases. Germline V gene sequence: CDR1 MNHNS, CDR2 SASEGT. V shed 3 bases, J shed 5 bases, and the junction held 3 bases outside the gene matches. This CDR3 has 13 amino acids.

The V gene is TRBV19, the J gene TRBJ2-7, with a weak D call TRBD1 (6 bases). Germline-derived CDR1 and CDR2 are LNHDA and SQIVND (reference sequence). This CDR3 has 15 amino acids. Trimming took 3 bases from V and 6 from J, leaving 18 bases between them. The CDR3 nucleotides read TGTGCCAGTAGTATTGGGACCGGGGCCAGGGGCGAGCAGTACTTC. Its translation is CASSIGTGARGEQYF.

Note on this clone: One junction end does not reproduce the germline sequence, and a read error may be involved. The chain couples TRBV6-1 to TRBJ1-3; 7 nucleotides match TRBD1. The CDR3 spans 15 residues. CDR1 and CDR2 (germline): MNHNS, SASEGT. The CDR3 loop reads CASSQAGTEGNTIYF. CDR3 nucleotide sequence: TGTGCCAGCAGTCAAGCCGGGACAGAAGGAAACACCATATATTTT.

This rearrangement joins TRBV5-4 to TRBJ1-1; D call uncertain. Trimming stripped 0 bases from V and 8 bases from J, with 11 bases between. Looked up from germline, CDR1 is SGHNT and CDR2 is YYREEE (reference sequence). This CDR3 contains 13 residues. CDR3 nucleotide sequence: TGTGCCAGCAGCTTGGATCTAGCAGGAGAAGCTTTCTTT. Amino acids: CASSLDLAGEAFF.

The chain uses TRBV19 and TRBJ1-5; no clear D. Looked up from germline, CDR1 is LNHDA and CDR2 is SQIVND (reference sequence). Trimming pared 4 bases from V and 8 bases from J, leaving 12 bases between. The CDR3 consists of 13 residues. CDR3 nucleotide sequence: TGTGCCAGTAGTACGAACCTCCGGGAGCCCCAGCATTTT. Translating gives CASSTNLREPQHF.

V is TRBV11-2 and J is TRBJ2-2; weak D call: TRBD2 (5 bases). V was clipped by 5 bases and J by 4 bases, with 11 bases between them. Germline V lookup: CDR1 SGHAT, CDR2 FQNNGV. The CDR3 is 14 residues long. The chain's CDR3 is CASSLRESTGELFF. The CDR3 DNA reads TGTGCCAGCAGCCTTAGGGAGAGCACCGGGGAGCTGTTTTTT. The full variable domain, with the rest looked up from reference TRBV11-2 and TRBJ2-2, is EAGVAQSPRYKIIEKRQSVAFWCNPISGHATLYWYQQILGQGPKLLIQFQNNGVVDDSQLPKDRFSAERLKGVDSTLKIQPAKLEDSAVYLCASSLRESTGELFFGEGSRLTVL.

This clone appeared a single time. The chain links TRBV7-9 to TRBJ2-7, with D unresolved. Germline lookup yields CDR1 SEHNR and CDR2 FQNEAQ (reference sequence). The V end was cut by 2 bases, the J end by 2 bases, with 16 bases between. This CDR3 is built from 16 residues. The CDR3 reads CASSLSEPLGTYEQYF. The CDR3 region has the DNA TGTGCCAGCAGCTTATCCGAGCCGCTGGGTACCTACGAGCAGTACTTC.

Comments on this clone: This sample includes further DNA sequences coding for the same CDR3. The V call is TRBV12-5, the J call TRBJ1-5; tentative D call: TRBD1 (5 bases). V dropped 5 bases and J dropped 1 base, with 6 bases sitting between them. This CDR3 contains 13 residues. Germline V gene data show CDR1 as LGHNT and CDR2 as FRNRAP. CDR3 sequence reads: CASGRDSNQPQHF. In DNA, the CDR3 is TGTGCTAGTGGTCGGGACAGCAATCAGCCCCAGCATTTT.

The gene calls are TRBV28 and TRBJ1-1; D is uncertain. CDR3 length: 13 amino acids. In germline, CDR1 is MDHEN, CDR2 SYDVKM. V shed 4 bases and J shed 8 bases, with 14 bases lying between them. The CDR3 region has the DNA TGTGCCAGCAGTTCGGTTTTTGGTTCCGAAGCTTTCTTT. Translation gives CASSSVFGSEAFF.

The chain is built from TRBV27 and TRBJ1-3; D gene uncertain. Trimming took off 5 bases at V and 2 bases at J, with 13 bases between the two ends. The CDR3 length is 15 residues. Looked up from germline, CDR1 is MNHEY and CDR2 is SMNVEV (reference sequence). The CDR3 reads CASSLQAPPGNTIYF. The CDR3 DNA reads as TGTGCCAGCAGTCTTCAGGCCCCTCCTGGAAACACCATATATTTT.

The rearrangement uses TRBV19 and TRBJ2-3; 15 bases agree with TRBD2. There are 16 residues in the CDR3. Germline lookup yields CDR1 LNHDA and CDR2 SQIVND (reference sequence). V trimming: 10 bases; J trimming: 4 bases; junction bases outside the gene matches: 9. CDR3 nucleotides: TGTGCCACCCGGACTAGCGGGAGGGCGGGCGCAGATACGCAGTATTTT. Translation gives CATRTSGRAGADTQYF.

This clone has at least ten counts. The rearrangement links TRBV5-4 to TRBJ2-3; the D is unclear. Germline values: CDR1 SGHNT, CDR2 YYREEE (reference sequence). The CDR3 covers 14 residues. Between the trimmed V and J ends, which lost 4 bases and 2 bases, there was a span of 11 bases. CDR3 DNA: TGTGCCAGCAGCCTTAATGTCCTCACAGATACGCAGTATTTT. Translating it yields CASSLNVLTDTQYF.

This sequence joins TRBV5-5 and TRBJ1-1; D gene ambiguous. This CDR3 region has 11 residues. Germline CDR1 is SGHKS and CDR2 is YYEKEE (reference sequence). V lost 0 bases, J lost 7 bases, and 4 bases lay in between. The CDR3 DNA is TGTGCCAGCAGCTTGGGCAGTGAAGCTTTCTTT. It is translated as CASSLGSEAFF.

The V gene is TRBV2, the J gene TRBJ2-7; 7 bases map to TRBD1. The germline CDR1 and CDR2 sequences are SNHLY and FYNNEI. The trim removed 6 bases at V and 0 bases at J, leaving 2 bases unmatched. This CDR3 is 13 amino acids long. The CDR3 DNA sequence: TGTGCCAGCAGGCAGGGGGTCTCCTACGAGCAGTACTTC. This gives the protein CASRQGVSYEQYF.

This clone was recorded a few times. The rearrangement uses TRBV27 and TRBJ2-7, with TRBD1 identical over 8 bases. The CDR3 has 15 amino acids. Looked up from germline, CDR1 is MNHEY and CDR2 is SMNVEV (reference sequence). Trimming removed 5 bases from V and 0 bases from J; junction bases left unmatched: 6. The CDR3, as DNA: TGTGCCAGCAGTCCGACCGGACAGGGCTCCTACGAGCAGTACTTC. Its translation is CASSPTGQGSYEQYF.

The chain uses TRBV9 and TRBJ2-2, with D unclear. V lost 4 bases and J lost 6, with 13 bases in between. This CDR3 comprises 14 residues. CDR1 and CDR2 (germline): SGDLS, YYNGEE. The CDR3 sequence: CASSPPGLAGELFF. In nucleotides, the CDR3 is TGTGCCAGCAGCCCCCCCGGGTTGGCCGGGGAGCTGTTTTTT.

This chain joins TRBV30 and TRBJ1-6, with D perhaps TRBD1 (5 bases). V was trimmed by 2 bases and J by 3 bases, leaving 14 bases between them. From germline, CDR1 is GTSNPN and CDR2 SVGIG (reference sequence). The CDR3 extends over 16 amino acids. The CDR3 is CAWSPLDSFYNSPLHF. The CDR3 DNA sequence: TGTGCCTGGAGTCCTCTAGACAGCTTCTATAATTCACCCCTCCACTTT.

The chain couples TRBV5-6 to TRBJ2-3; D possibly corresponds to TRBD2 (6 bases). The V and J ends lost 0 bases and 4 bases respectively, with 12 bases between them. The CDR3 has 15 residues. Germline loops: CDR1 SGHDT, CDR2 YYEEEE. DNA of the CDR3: TGTGCCAGCAGCTTGGGACTAGGTAATCCAGATACGCAGTATTTT. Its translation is CASSLGLGNPDTQYF.

The CDR3 reads CASSLRARGLSGNTIYF. The CDR3 coding sequence is TGTGCCAGCAGCTTAAGAGCCAGGGGGTTGAGTGGAAACACCATATATTTT. This sequence joins TRBV11-3 and TRBJ1-3; 7 nucleotides line up with TRBD1. The CDR3 is made up of 17 amino acids. Trimming at V came to 2 bases and at J to 3 bases, leaving 10 bases not matched to a gene. Germline lookup yields CDR1 SGHNT and CDR2 YENEEA.

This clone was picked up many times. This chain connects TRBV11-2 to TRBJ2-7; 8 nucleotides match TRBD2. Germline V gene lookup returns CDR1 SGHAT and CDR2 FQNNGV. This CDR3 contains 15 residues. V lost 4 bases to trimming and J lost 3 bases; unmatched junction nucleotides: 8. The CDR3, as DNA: TGTGCCAGCAGCTCCTCAAGCGGGAGTTACTACGAGCAGTACTTC. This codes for CASSSSSGSYYEQYF.

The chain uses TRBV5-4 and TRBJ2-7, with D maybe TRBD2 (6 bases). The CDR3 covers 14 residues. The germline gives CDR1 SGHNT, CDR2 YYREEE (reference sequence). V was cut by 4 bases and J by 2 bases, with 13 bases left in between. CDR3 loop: CASSIGGTTYEQYF. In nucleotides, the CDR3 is TGTGCCAGCAGCATAGGCGGGACCACCTACGAGCAGTACTTC.

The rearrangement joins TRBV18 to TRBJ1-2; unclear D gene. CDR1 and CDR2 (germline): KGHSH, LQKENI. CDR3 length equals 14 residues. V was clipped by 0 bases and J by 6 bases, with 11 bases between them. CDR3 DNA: TGTGCCAGCTCACCACCGTCGACAAATAATGGCTACACCTTC. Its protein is CASSPPSTNNGYTF.

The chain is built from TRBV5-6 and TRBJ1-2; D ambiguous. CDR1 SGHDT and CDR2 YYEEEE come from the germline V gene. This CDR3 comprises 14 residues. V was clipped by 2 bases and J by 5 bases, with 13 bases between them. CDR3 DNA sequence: TGTGCCAGCAGCTTATGGATGGGTGGGTATGGCTACACCTTC. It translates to CASSLWMGGYGYTF.

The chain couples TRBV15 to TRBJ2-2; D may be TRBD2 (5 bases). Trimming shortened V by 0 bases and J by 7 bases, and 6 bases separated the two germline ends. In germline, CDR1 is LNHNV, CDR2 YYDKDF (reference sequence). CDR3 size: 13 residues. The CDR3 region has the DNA TGTGCCACCAGCAGAGATGAGGGCGGGGAGCTGTTTTTT. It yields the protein CATSRDEGGELFF.

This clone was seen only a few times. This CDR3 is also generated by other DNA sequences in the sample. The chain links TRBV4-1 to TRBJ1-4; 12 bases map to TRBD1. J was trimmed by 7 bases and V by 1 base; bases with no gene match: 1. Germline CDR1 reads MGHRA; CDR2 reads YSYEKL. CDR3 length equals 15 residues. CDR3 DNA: TGCGCCAGCAGCCAAGGGGACAGGGGGCGTGAAAAACTGTTTTTT. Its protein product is CASSQGDRGREKLFF.

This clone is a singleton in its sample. CDR3: CASSPGGDGTDTQYF. The CDR3 nucleotides read TGTGCCAGCAGCCCAGGGGGGGATGGGACAGATACGCAGTATTTT. J is TRBJ2-3 and V is TRBV5-4, with D perhaps being TRBD1 or TRBD2 (7 bases each). The CDR3 consists of 15 residues. The V gene lost 4 bases and the J gene lost 3 bases, with 15 bases spanning the gap. Germline assignment: CDR1 SGHNT and CDR2 YYREEE (reference sequence).

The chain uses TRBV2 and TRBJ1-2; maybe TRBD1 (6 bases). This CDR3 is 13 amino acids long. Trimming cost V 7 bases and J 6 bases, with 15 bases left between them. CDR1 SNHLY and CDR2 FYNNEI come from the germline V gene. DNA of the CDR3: TGTGCCAGCATGGGGGGCGCAATAGATGGCTACACCTTC. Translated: CASMGGAIDGYTF.

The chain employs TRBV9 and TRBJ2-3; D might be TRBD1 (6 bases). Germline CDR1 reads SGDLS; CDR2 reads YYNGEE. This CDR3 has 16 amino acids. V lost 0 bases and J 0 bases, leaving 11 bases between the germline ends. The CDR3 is CASSVAWGPSTDTQYF. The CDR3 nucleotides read TGTGCCAGCAGCGTAGCTTGGGGGCCTAGCACAGATACGCAGTATTTT.

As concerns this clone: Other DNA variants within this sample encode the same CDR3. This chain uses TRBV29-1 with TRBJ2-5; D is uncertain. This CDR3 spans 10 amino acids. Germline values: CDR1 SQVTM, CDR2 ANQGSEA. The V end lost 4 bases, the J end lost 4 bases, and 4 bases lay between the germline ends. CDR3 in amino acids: CSVGRETQYF. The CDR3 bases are TGCAGCGTTGGGCGAGAGACCCAGTACTTC.

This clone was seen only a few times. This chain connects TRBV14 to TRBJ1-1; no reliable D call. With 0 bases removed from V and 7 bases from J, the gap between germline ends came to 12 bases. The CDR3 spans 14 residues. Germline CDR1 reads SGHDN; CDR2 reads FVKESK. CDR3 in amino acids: CASSQESGRGEAFF. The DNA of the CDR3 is TGTGCCAGCAGCCAAGAATCCGGGCGCGGTGAAGCTTTCTTT.